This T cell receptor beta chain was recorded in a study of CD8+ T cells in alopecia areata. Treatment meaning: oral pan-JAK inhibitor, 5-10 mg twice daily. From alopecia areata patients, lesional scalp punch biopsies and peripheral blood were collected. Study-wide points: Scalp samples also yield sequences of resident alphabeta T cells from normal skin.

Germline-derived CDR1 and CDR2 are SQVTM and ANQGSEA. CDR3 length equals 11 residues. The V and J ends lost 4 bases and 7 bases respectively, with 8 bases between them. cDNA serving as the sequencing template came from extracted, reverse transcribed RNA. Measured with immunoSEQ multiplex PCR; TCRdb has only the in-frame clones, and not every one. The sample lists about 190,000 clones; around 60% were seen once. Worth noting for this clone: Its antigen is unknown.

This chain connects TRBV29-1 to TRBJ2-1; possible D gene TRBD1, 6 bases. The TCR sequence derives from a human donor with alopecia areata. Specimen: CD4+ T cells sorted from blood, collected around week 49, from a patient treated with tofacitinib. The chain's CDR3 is CSVGRGNEQFF. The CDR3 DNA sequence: TGCAGCGTTGGAAGGGGGAATGAGCAGTTCTTC.